A selection of T cell receptor beta chains follows, all from one sample in a study of blood T cells in healthy people across ages. TCRdb passed the 5' RACE reads through MiXCR, listing each CDR3 protein once. The table shows 800,000 to 950,000 distinct CDR3 sequences, with under 35% occurring only once. This sample also appeared in a second study, on T cells of mothers and their children.

Sequencing was carried out using blood. These receptors came from a woman aged 40 to 55 in good health. CDR3s include the opening cysteine and the closing phenylalanine or tryptophan. D genes are given only for firm matches. Some rows have no size entry. The others give once, few or many, or a class for an expanded clone.

D: TRBD1
size: .
J: TRBJ1-2
V: TRBV7-2
DNA: TGTGCCAGCAGCAGAGACAGGGTTGGGGGGTACACCTTC
CDR3: CASSRDRVGGYTF

D: .
size: .
J: TRBJ2-5
V: TRBV28
DNA: TGTGCCAGCAGTTTTAGCGGCCCGCAGCCTCAAGAGACCCAGTACTTC
CDR3: CASSFSGPQPQETQYF

D: .
size: few
J: TRBJ1-2
V: TRBV27
DNA: TGTGCCAGCAAGTTCGCCGCAGGCGGTGGCTACACCTTC
CDR3: CASKFAAGGGYTF

D: .
size: many
J: TRBJ2-1
V: TRBV6-1
DNA: TGTGCCAGCCGTTTTTTGACAGGCTACAATGAGCAGTTCTTC
CDR3: CASRFLTGYNEQFF

D: .
size: many
J: TRBJ1-6
V: TRBV11-1
DNA: TGTGCCAGCAGCCTGGGGACGATCGGAACAGATTCACCCCTCCACTTT
CDR3: CASSLGTIGTDSPLHF

D: .
size: few
J: TRBJ1-1
V: TRBV5-1
DNA: TGCGCCAGCAGCTCGGGTCCGCAGGGTTCGGGCACTGAAGCTTTCTTT
CDR3: CASSSGPQGSGTEAFF

D: .
size: .
J: TRBJ2-6
V: TRBV7-8
DNA: TGCGCCAGCAGGATGGGACGGGTTGACTCTGGGGCCAACGTCCTGACTTTC
CDR3: CASRMGRVDSGANVLTF

D: .
size: many
J: TRBJ2-1
V: TRBV7-9
DNA: TGTGCCAGCACCCGAAGGTGGGGGGGCCGAAACAATGAGCAGTTCTTC
CDR3: CASTRRWGGRNNEQFF

D: .
size: few
J: TRBJ2-7
V: TRBV28
DNA: TGTGCCAGCAGTTTGTCCACGAGGGAGCAGTACTTC
CDR3: CASSLSTREQYF

D: TRBD1
size: .
J: TRBJ2-2
V: TRBV3-1
DNA: TGTGCCAGCAGCCAGGACAGGAAAGCTAGAGCGGCCGGGGAGCTGTTTTTT
CDR3: CASSQDRKARAAGELFF

D: .
size: few
J: TRBJ2-2
V: TRBV5-1
DNA: TGCGCCAGCAGCCTGGACCTCAGGGTGATCACCGGGGAGCTGTTTTTT
CDR3: CASSLDLRVITGELFF

D: .
size: .
J: TRBJ2-4
V: TRBV11-2
DNA: TGTGCCAGCAGCTTCGAAGGATATGGGAGCATTCAGTACTTC
CDR3: CASSFEGYGSIQYF

D: .
size: many
J: TRBJ2-7
V: TRBV2
DNA: TGTGCCAGCAGCAAAACTAGCTACGAGCAGTACTTC
CDR3: CASSKTSYEQYF

D: TRBD2
size: few
J: TRBJ2-4
V: TRBV27
DNA: TGTGCCAGCAGCTCGGGGGAGGGCGGTAACAACATTCAGTACTTC
CDR3: CASSSGEGGNNIQYF

D: TRBD2
size: many
J: TRBJ2-7
V: TRBV28
DNA: TGTGCCAGCAACCTGTGGGGCGGGAGATCCTACGAGCAGTACTTC
CDR3: CASNLWGGRSYEQYF

D: TRBD2
size: .
J: TRBJ2-1
V: TRBV15
DNA: TGTGCCACCAGCAGAGAGCGGACTAGCGGGGAGCAGTTCTTC
CDR3: CATSRERTSGEQFF

D: .
size: .
J: TRBJ1-3
V: TRBV5-1
DNA: TGCGCCAGCAGCTTGAATGGAGAGTACTTCTCTGGAAACACCATATATTTT
CDR3: CASSLNGEYFSGNTIYF

D: .
size: few
J: TRBJ1-1
V: TRBV6-1
DNA: TGTGCCAGCAGTGGCCGAGTCCCGAACACTGAAGCTTTCTTT
CDR3: CASSGRVPNTEAFF

D: .
size: .
J: TRBJ2-7
V: TRBV4-3
DNA: TGCGCCAGCAGCCAAGAGATCGGCGGTGCCTACGAGCAGTACTTC
CDR3: CASSQEIGGAYEQYF

D: .
size: many
J: TRBJ2-7
V: TRBV4-3
DNA: TGCGCCAGCAGCCAAGGACAGAGGCCTTCCGAGCAGTACTTC
CDR3: CASSQGQRPSEQYF

D: TRBD2
size: .
J: TRBJ2-4
V: TRBV15
DNA: TGTGCCACCAGCAGAGTGGGAGGGAGTGCCAAAAACATTCAGTACTTC
CDR3: CATSRVGGSAKNIQYF

D: .
size: few
J: TRBJ1-2
V: TRBV5-1
DNA: TGCGCCAGCAGCTCGGTCCCAACAGGGAGTCTTCGACAAAACTATGGCTACACCTTC
CDR3: CASSSVPTGSLRQNYGYTF

D: TRBD1
size: many
J: TRBJ2-7
V: TRBV25-1
DNA: TGTGCCAGCCACGAGGACAGGGTGAGCTCCTACGAGCAGTACTTC
CDR3: CASHEDRVSSYEQYF

D: .
size: .
J: TRBJ2-7
V: TRBV28
DNA: TGTGCCAGCAGTTTAATCGAGGGGGACTCCTACGAGCAGTACTTC
CDR3: CASSLIEGDSYEQYF

D: .
size: .
J: TRBJ1-5
V: TRBV20-1
DNA: TGCAGTGCTAGAGATCGATCACAGCCAAATCAGCCCCAGCATTTT
CDR3: CSARDRSQPNQPQHF

D: .
size: .
J: TRBJ2-6
V: TRBV2
DNA: TGTGCCAGCAGTCCTAATTCCGGAGGTGCCAACGTCCCGACTTTC
CDR3: CASSPNSGGANVPTF

D: .
size: .
J: TRBJ1-4
V: TRBV7-9
DNA: TGTGCCAGCGGGGTGGCAAGGAGCGAAAAACTGTTTTTT
CDR3: CASGVARSEKLFF

D: .
size: .
J: TRBJ1-5
V: TRBV10-3
DNA: TGTGCCATCAGTACCGGATGGTACAATAGCAATCAGCCCCAGCATTTT
CDR3: CAISTGWYNSNQPQHF

D: TRBD1
size: many
J: TRBJ2-7
V: TRBV6-5
DNA: TGTGCCAGCAGTTTTACAGGGGTTCAGCAGTACTTC
CDR3: CASSFTGVQQYF

D: .
size: many
J: TRBJ2-3
V: TRBV5-1
DNA: TGCGCCAGCAGCCCCGACAGAACCCTTAGCACAGATACGCAGTATTTT
CDR3: CASSPDRTLSTDTQYF

D: .
size: .
J: TRBJ1-2
V: TRBV7-8
DNA: TGTGCCAGCAGCTATCCCCCGGGGGGCCCGATATACTATGGCTACACCTTC
CDR3: CASSYPPGGPIYYGYTF

D: TRBD1
size: .
J: TRBJ2-5
V: TRBV18
DNA: TGTGCCAGCTCATGGGACAGCAGGGTTGAGACCCAGTACTTC
CDR3: CASSWDSRVETQYF

D: TRBD2
size: .
J: TRBJ2-3
V: TRBV12-3/TRBV12-4
DNA: TGTGCCAGCACCCCTAGCGGGGGCTTGAGCACAGATACGCAGTATTTT
CDR3: CASTPSGGLSTDTQYF

D: .
size: few
J: TRBJ1-1
V: TRBV5-5
DNA: TGTGCCAGCAGCCCTCCTGTGTGGCAGAGGAACACTGAAGCTTTCTTT
CDR3: CASSPPVWQRNTEAFF

D: TRBD1
size: .
J: TRBJ1-2
V: TRBV30
DNA: TGTGCCTGGAAGGTGGCAGGGGGCAACTATGGCTACACCTTC
CDR3: CAWKVAGGNYGYTF

D: .
size: .
J: TRBJ2-5
V: TRBV10-3
DNA: TGTGCCATCAGTGACAGGGACCAAGGGACCCAGTACTTC
CDR3: CAISDRDQGTQYF

D: .
size: .
J: TRBJ2-7
V: TRBV7-2
DNA: TGTGCCAGCAGCTTAGTGGCCGGTGGCGGAAGCTCCTACAATGAGCAGTACTTC
CDR3: CASSLVAGGGSSYNEQYF

D: .
size: .
J: TRBJ1-1
V: TRBV20-1
DNA: TGCGGTGCTAGAGATGGCCCTACGAACACTGAAGCTTTCTTT
CDR3: CGARDGPTNTEAFF

D: TRBD2
size: few
J: TRBJ2-1
V: TRBV20-1
DNA: TGCAGTGCTAGATCGAGCGGGGGGAACAATGAGCAGTTCTTC
CDR3: CSARSSGGNNEQFF

D: .
size: .
J: TRBJ1-4
V: TRBV20-1
DNA: TGCAGTGCTAGAGATGGCCATGAAAAACGGTTTTTT
CDR3: CSARDGHEKRFF

D: .
size: once
J: TRBJ2-7
V: TRBV29-1
DNA: TGCAGCATCCGGACAGCCAACTACGAGCAGTACTTC
CDR3: CSIRTANYEQYF

D: TRBD1
size: .
J: TRBJ1-4
V: TRBV27
DNA: TGTGCCAGCAGTTTGTTGACAGGGGGGAAAAAACTGTTTTTT
CDR3: CASSLLTGGKKLFF

D: TRBD1
size: .
J: TRBJ2-5
V: TRBV7-2
DNA: TGTGCCAGCAGCTTAAGCTCGACAGGGGGCGAAGAGACCCAGTACTTC
CDR3: CASSLSSTGGEETQYF

D: .
size: .
J: TRBJ1-1
V: TRBV9
DNA: TGTGCCAGCAGCTCAACGGAGGGCCCGTACACTGAAGCTTTCTTT
CDR3: CASSSTEGPYTEAFF

D: .
size: many
J: TRBJ1-1
V: TRBV20-1
DNA: TGCAGTGCTAGAGATAGTGGGGTCACCCCTGAAGCTTTCTTT
CDR3: CSARDSGVTPEAFF

D: .
size: .
J: TRBJ2-5
V: TRBV24-1
DNA: TGTGCCACCTCTGGGCTCCAAGAGACCCGGTACTTC
CDR3: CATSGLQETRYF

D: TRBD1
size: many
J: TRBJ1-2
V: TRBV29-1
DNA: TGCAGCGTCCGCGGGACAGGGGCGAGGGGCTACACCTTC
CDR3: CSVRGTGARGYTF

D: TRBD1
size: many
J: TRBJ2-7
V: TRBV12-3/TRBV12-4
DNA: TGTGCCAGTAAAACAGGGGGATCGTCCTACGAGCAGTACTTC
CDR3: CASKTGGSSYEQYF

D: TRBD1
size: few
J: TRBJ2-5
V: TRBV10-3
DNA: TGTGCCACTACTGGGGACAGCTTAGAGACCCAGTACTTC
CDR3: CATTGDSLETQYF

D: .
size: .
J: TRBJ2-7
V: TRBV6-2/TRBV6-3
DNA: TGTGCCAGCAGTTACCCGTCCTACGTGCAGTACTTC
CDR3: CASSYPSYVQYF

D: TRBD1
size: .
J: TRBJ2-7
V: TRBV28
DNA: TGTGCCAGCAGTACGGGACAGGGGCTTTTCGAGCAGTACTTC
CDR3: CASSTGQGLFEQYF

D: TRBD1
size: .
J: TRBJ2-7
V: TRBV7-2
DNA: TGTGCCAGCAGCTTAGGGACAGGGTCGGCAGGCGGGCAGTACTTC
CDR3: CASSLGTGSAGGQYF

D: .
size: few
J: TRBJ1-5
V: TRBV29-1
DNA: TGCAGCGCCGCGGGCGTTCGGGATAGCAATCAGCCCCAGCATTTT
CDR3: CSAAGVRDSNQPQHF

D: TRBD2
size: .
J: TRBJ2-3
V: TRBV27
DNA: TGTGCCAGCAGTATCCTGGCTAGCGGGGGCACAGATACGCAGTATTTT
CDR3: CASSILASGGTDTQYF

D: .
size: many
J: TRBJ2-1
V: TRBV7-2
DNA: TGTGCCAGCAGCTTAGATTATGTAGGGAATGAGCAGTTCTTC
CDR3: CASSLDYVGNEQFF